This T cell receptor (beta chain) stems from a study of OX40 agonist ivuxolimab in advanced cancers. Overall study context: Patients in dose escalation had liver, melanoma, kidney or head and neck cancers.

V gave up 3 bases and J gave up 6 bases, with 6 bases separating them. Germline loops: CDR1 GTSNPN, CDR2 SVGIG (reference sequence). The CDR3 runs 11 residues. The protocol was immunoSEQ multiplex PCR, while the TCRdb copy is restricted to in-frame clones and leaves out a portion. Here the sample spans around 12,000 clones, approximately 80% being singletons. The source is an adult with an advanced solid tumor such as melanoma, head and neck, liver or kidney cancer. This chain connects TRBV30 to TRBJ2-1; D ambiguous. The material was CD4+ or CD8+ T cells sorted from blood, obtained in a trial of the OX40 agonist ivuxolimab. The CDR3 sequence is CAWRSGNEQFF. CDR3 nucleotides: TGTGCCTGGAGGTCCGGCAATGAGCAGTTCTTC.